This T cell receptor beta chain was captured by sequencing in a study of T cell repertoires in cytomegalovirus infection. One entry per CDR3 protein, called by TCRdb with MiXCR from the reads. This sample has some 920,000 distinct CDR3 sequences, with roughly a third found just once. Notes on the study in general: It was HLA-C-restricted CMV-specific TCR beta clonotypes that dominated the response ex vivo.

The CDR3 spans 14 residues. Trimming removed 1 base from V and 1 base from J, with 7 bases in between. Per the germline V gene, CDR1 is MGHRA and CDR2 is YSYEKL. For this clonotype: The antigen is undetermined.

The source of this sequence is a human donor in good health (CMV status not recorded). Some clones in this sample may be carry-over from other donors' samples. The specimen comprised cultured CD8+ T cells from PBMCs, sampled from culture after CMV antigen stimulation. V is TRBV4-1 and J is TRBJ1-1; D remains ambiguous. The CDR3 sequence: CASSQVGSNTEAFF. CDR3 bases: TGCGCCAGCAGCCAAGTAGGATCGAACACTGAAGCTTTCTTT.